The 17 T cell receptor beta chains below all came from one sample that was sequenced in a study of OX40 agonist ivuxolimab in advanced cancers. Sequencing used immunoSEQ multiplex PCR; TCRdb keeps in-frame clones, though not all of them. This sample has about 27,000 clones, with approximately 83% found just once. Sample: CD4+ or CD8+ T cells sorted from blood, taken in a trial of the OX40 agonist ivuxolimab. The receptors stem from an adult with an advanced solid tumor such as melanoma, head and neck, liver or kidney cancer.

The V gene is TRBV6-5, the J gene TRBJ2-1, with 10 bases aligning to TRBD2. Trimming at V came to 2 bases and at J to 2 bases, leaving 3 bases not matched to a gene. The CDR3 runs 16 residues. Germline V CDR1 and CDR2: MNHEY, SVGAGI. The DNA for the CDR3 is TGTGCCAGCAGTTACGAGAGCGGGGGGGCCTACAATGAGCAGTTCTTC. Its translation is CASSYESGGAYNEQFF.

The chain combines TRBV29-1 with TRBJ2-2, with 7 bases matching TRBD2. Germline V lookup: CDR1 SQVTM, CDR2 ANQGSEA. V lost 5 bases to trimming and J lost 3 bases; unmatched junction nucleotides: 3. This CDR3 spans 13 amino acids. CDR3 loop: CSVLAGDTGELFF. For the CDR3, the DNA is TGCAGCGTTCTGGCGGGGGACACCGGGGAGCTGTTTTTT.

The chain links TRBV28 to TRBJ2-7, with D possibly being TRBD2 (5 bases). The CDR3 contains 14 residues. Germline CDR1 and CDR2: MDHEN and SYDVKM. V was trimmed by 2 bases and J by 0 bases, leaving 8 bases between them. CDR3 DNA sequence: TGTGCCAGCAGTTTAGCCGCGGGCTCCTACGAGCAGTACTTC. Its protein product is CASSLAAGSYEQYF.

The gene calls are TRBV16 and TRBJ1-6, with 10 bases aligning to TRBD1. The CDR3 is 15 amino acids. Germline values: CDR1 KGHSY, CDR2 FQNENV. V gave up 1 base and J gave up 10 bases; unmatched junction bases: 4. CDR3 bases: TGTGCCAGCAGCCAATACCGGACAGGGGGATCACCCCTCCACTTT. Protein product: CASSQYRTGGSPLHF.

In this sample, this clone turned up once. The chain links TRBV12-5 to TRBJ2-2, with D maybe TRBD2 (5 bases). V was trimmed by 3 bases and J by 6 bases, leaving 14 bases between them. The V gene's germline CDR1 is LGHNT and CDR2 FRNRAP. The CDR3 has 15 amino acids. CDR3 sequence (DNA): TGTGCTAGTGGTTTCCCACTCGGAGGTCCCGGGGAGCTGTTTTTT. Its protein product is CASGFPLGGPGELFF. The variable domain in full, completed from reference TRBV12-5 and TRBJ2-2, reads DARVTQTPRHKVTEMGQEVTMRCQPILGHNTVFWYRQTMMQGLELLAYFRNRAPLDDSGMPKDRFSAEMPDATLATLKIQPSEPRDSAVYFCASGFPLGGPGELFFGEGSRLTVL.

This chain links TRBV10-3 with TRBJ2-1, with TRBD2 identical over 13 bases. The CDR3 extends over 15 amino acids. Losses at the gene ends were 11 bases for V and 3 bases for J; bases not matched to a gene: 7. CDR1 and CDR2 (germline): ENHRY, SYGVKD. CDR3 in amino acids: CAVLTSGGGYNEQFF. Written as DNA, the CDR3 is TGTGCCGTGCTTACTAGCGGGGGGGGCTACAATGAGCAGTTCTTC.

This clone appeared a few times. This rearrangement joins TRBV11-2 to TRBJ2-6, with D maybe TRBD1 (6 bases). This CDR3 spans 13 amino acids. Germline CDR1 and CDR2: SGHAT and FQNNGV. Trimming removed 11 bases at V and 9 bases at J, with 17 bases between. The CDR3, as DNA: TGTGCCTCGCCCGACAGGCATCGCAACGTCCTGACTTTC. Amino acid sequence: CASPDRHRNVLTF.

There are a few counts of this clone. Other DNA sequences in the sample encode the same CDR3. The V and J genes are TRBV7-3 and TRBJ2-2; 7 nucleotides match TRBD2. Germline trimming cut 11 bases from V and 4 bases from J; bases unmatched to any gene: 10. Germline lookup yields CDR1 SGHTA and CDR2 FQGTGA. The CDR3 extends over 14 amino acids. Here the CDR3 reads CACGSGGGTGELFF. The CDR3 nucleotides read TGTGCCTGTGGATCGGGGGGTGGCACCGGGGAGCTGTTTTTT. Drawing the rest from reference TRBV7-3 and TRBJ2-2, the complete variable domain is GAGVSQTPSNKVTEKGKYVELRCDPISGHTALYWYRQSLGQGPEFLIYFQGTGAADDSGLPNDRFFAVRPEGSVSTLKIQRTERGDSAVYLCACGSGGGTGELFFGEGSRLTVL.

This chain links TRBV7-8 with TRBJ2-7, with D perhaps matching TRBD1 or TRBD2 (5 bases each). CDR3 length equals 13 residues. In germline, CDR1 is SGHVS, CDR2 FQNEAQ. V lost 6 bases and J lost 2, with 11 bases in between. The CDR3 here is CASRGTATYEQYF. In DNA form, the CDR3 reads TGTGCCAGCAGGGGGACGGCAACCTACGAGCAGTACTTC.

This clone turned up a few times. The V gene is TRBV7-8, the J gene TRBJ1-5, with D perhaps matching TRBD1 (5 bases). The V gene's germline CDR1 is SGHVS and CDR2 FQNEAQ. The length of the CDR3 is 14 residues. V was cut by 2 bases and J by 4 bases, with 9 bases left in between. In DNA form, the CDR3 reads TGTGCCAGCAGCTTAAGACAGTCGAATCAGCCCCAGCATTTT. Its translation: CASSLRQSNQPQHF.

This clone is a singleton in its sample. J is TRBJ2-2 and V is TRBV9; D is possibly TRBD1 or TRBD2 (5 bases each). CDR1 is SGDLS, CDR2 YYNGEE, per germline. The germline V and J ends were trimmed by 4 bases and 3 bases, with 13 bases remaining between them. The CDR3 sequence is 15 residues long. The CDR3 sequence is CASSSRDPHTGELFF. In DNA form, the CDR3 reads TGTGCCAGCAGCTCCAGGGACCCGCACACCGGGGAGCTGTTTTTT.

The chain uses TRBV27 and TRBJ2-7; D is perhaps TRBD2 (6 bases). Germline V gene sequence: CDR1 MNHEY, CDR2 SMNVEV (reference sequence). The V end was cut by 4 bases, the J end by 2 bases, with 9 bases between. This CDR3 contains 13 residues. CDR3 bases: TGTGCCAGCAGTTATCCGGGGGCCTACGAGCAGTACGTC. Residues: CASSYPGAYEQYV.

The V gene is TRBV2, the J gene TRBJ2-3; D is ambiguous. The CDR3 contains 14 residues. In germline, CDR1 is SNHLY, CDR2 FYNNEI. V lost 2 bases and J lost 3, with 9 bases in between. CDR3 nucleotides: TGTGCCAGCAGTGAACCGCCTACTACAGATACGCAGTATTTT. Its translation: CASSEPPTTDTQYF.

The chain uses TRBV27 and TRBJ2-7, with D possibly being TRBD2 (6 bases). CDR1 and CDR2 (germline): MNHEY, SMNVEV (reference sequence). V lost 3 bases to trimming and J lost 5 bases, with 14 bases between them. This CDR3 spans 14 amino acids. CDR3 in DNA: TGTGCCAGCAGTTTTGGGGGGAGTGGAGACGAGCAGTACTTC. Translation gives CASSFGGSGDEQYF.

The chain combines TRBV4-1 with TRBJ1-5, with D unresolved. The length of the CDR3 is 16 residues. V lost 3 bases to trimming and J lost 1 base, with 13 bases between them. The germline gives CDR1 MGHRA, CDR2 YSYEKL. The CDR3 is CASSQWVGSSNQPQHF. The CDR3 bases are TGCGCCAGCAGCCAGTGGGTGGGGTCGAGCAATCAGCCCCAGCATTTT.

This clone appeared a single time. The gene calls are TRBV9 and TRBJ2-2, with D possibly being TRBD1 (6 bases). Germline CDR1 reads SGDLS; CDR2 reads YYNGEE. V was cut by 5 bases and J by 0 bases, with 14 bases left in between. The CDR3 is made up of 16 amino acids. The CDR3: CASRGLRGSNTGELFF. CDR3 DNA sequence: TGTGCCAGCAGAGGCCTCAGGGGCTCGAACACCGGGGAGCTGTTTTTT.

This sequence joins TRBV4-1 and TRBJ2-1; TRBD2 aligns across 8 bases. This CDR3 is built from 16 residues. With V trimmed by 2 bases and J by 3 bases, 6 bases remained unmatched. The germline CDR1 and CDR2 sequences are MGHRA and YSYEKL. CDR3: CASSQRVAGLYNEQFF. The CDR3 region has the DNA TGCGCCAGCAGCCAAAGAGTAGCGGGGCTCTACAATGAGCAGTTCTTC.